Listed here are 19 T cell receptor beta chains from one sample, sequenced in a study of blood T cell repertoires in COVID-19. Assay used: immunoSEQ multiplex PCR; TCRdb lists only in-frame clones, some missing. The sample consists of 35,000 to 55,000 clones, around nine tenths of them appearing once. Sequenced: peripheral blood. These receptors all come from a human donor in a cohort sampled during active COVID-19.

The rearrangement links TRBV21-1 to TRBJ2-1; the DNA was not compared with TRBD2, the D call given in the table. TRBV21-1 is a known pseudogene. This CDR3 spans 14 amino acids. As DNA, the CDR3 is TGTGCCAGTGGAAGTAGCGGGCCATACAATGAGCAGTTCTTC. Translating gives CASGSSGPYNEQFF.

The rearrangement links TRBV30 to TRBJ1-5, with 10 bases matching TRBD1. The CDR3 runs 16 residues. Germline-derived CDR1 and CDR2 are GTSNPN and SVGIG (reference sequence). With 1 base clipped from V and 5 bases from J, the junction kept 8 bases outside the gene matches. The DNA of the CDR3 is TGTGCCTGGAGTGGCCCCGGGACAGGGGCCGATCAGCCCCAGCATTTT. Translation gives CAWSGPGTGADQPQHF.

This sequence joins TRBV10-3 and TRBJ1-6; no reliable D call. CDR3 length: 14 amino acids. V lost 6 bases and J 8 bases, leaving 14 bases between the germline ends. Per germline, CDR1 ENHRY and CDR2 SYGVKD. Here the CDR3 reads CAISWTARDSPLHF. The CDR3 nucleotides are TGTGCCATCAGCTGGACCGCGAGGGATTCACCCCTCCACTTT.

The chain combines TRBV11-2 with TRBJ2-1, with D possibly TRBD2 on 6 matching bases. The CDR3 has 18 residues. V lost 1 base and J lost 4, with 20 bases in between. Germline CDR1 SGHAT, CDR2 FQNNGV. The CDR3: CASSLVARGASEYNEQFF. Written as DNA, the CDR3 is TGTGCCAGCAGCTTAGTTGCTCGCGGGGCCAGTGAGTACAATGAGCAGTTCTTC.

This chain uses TRBV5-4 with TRBJ2-7, with 8 bases that match TRBD2. The J segment lost 3 bases and the V segment lost 0 bases, leaving 11 bases of the junction unmatched. Germline assignment: CDR1 SGHNT and CDR2 YYREEE (reference sequence). The CDR3 runs 17 residues. CDR3 bases: TGTGCCAGCAGCTTGGTGCTGGCGGGAGGCCGCCTCTACGAGCAGTACTTC. Amino acid sequence: CASSLVLAGGRLYEQYF.

DNA for the CDR3: TGCGCCAGTAGTCCGGCTAGCGGGGGGATGAACACCGGGGAGCTGTTTTTT. This sequence encodes CASSPASGGMNTGELFF. V usage is TRBV5-1 and J usage is TRBJ2-2, with 11 bases aligning to TRBD2. Germline assignment: CDR1 SGHRS and CDR2 YFSETQ. V was clipped by 8 bases and J by 1 base; unmatched bases: 10. The CDR3 contains 17 residues.

This clone was detected only once. The V gene is TRBV19, the J gene TRBJ2-7, with 7 bases aligning to TRBD2. Germline V gene sequence: CDR1 LNHDA, CDR2 SQIVND (reference sequence). The CDR3 covers 15 residues. Trimming removed 5 bases from V and 6 bases from J; junction bases left unmatched: 13. The CDR3 region has the DNA TGTGCCAGTAGTTCTGGACTAACGGTAGCGGGCGAGCAGTACTTC. It specifies CASSSGLTVAGEQYF. Using reference TRBV19 and TRBJ2-7 for the parts outside the CDR3, the full variable domain is DGGITQSPKYLFRKEGQNVTLSCEQNLNHDAMYWYRQDPGQGLRLIYYSQIVNDFQKGDIAEGYSVSREKKESFPLTVTSAQKNPTAFYLCASSSGLTVAGEQYFGPGTRLTVT.

The chain uses TRBV5-1 and TRBJ2-7, with D possibly being TRBD1 (6 bases). Between the trimmed V and J ends, which lost 4 bases and 0 bases, there was a span of 11 bases. CDR1 is SGHRS and CDR2 is YFSETQ in the germline V gene. This CDR3 contains 14 residues. The CDR3 region is CASSLDSSSYEQYF. CDR3 nucleotides: TGCGCCAGCAGCCTGGACAGCAGCTCCTACGAGCAGTACTTC.

This chain links TRBV7-9 with TRBJ1-1; 8 bases are shared with TRBD1. The CDR3 sequence is 17 residues long. Trimming at V came to 5 bases and at J to 1 base, leaving 12 bases not matched to a gene. Germline values: CDR1 SEHNR, CDR2 FQNEAQ (reference sequence). The CDR3: CASSPDPGQGPNTEAFF. CDR3 in DNA: TGTGCCAGCAGCCCAGACCCCGGACAGGGCCCGAACACTGAAGCTTTCTTT.

The genes are TRBV10-3 and TRBJ2-2; D is unclear. Per the germline V gene, CDR1 is ENHRY and CDR2 is SYGVKD. The CDR3 consists of 16 residues. V gave up 2 bases and J gave up 3 bases, with 13 bases separating them. CDR3 in amino acids: CAISEDEFGYTGELFF. The CDR3 nucleotides read TGTGCCATCAGTGAGGATGAGTTCGGGTACACCGGGGAGCTGTTTTTT.

CDR3 residues: CASSYSSRTGSEAFF. CDR3 DNA: TGTGCCAGCAGTTACTCGAGTAGGACAGGGAGTGAAGCTTTCTTT. The chain joins TRBV6-2 or TRBV6-3 to TRBJ1-1; 8 nucleotides match TRBD1. With 0 bases clipped from V and 7 bases from J, the junction kept 7 bases outside the gene matches. Germline V lookup: CDR1 MNHEY, CDR2 SVGEGT. The CDR3 consists of 15 residues.

J is TRBJ2-5 and V is TRBV6-1; a possible D gene is TRBD1 (5 bases). Germline CDR1 and CDR2: MNHNS and SASEGT. The V end lost 2 bases, the J end lost 5 bases, and 15 bases lay between the germline ends. There are 15 residues in the CDR3. DNA for the CDR3: TGTGCCAGCAGTGAACGTCGTACAGGTTGGGAGACCCAGTACTTC. This codes for CASSERRTGWETQYF.

This sequence joins TRBV7-9 and TRBJ2-4; possible D gene TRBD1, 6 bases. The CDR3 has 15 amino acids. Trimming stripped 4 bases from V and 1 base from J, with 11 bases between. The germline V gene has CDR1 SEHNR and CDR2 FQNEAQ (reference sequence). This CDR3 is CASSSPGEAKNIQYF. The CDR3 DNA is TGTGCCAGCAGCTCACCAGGGGAGGCCAAAAACATTCAGTACTTC.

The chain joins TRBV7-6 to TRBJ2-5, with D unclear. Trimming removed 2 bases from V and 3 bases from J, with 16 bases in between. The CDR3 runs to 16 residues. Germline CDR1 is SGHVS and CDR2 is FNYEAQ. The CDR3 reads CASSLFTRRPEETQYF. The CDR3 bases are TGTGCCAGCAGCTTATTCACACGGAGACCCGAAGAGACCCAGTACTTC.

The rearrangement uses TRBV9 and TRBJ2-7, with 7 bases matching TRBD1. CDR3 size: 15 residues. The V gene's germline CDR1 is SGDLS and CDR2 YYNGEE. V gave up 0 bases and J gave up 3 bases; unmatched junction bases: 6. CDR3 in amino acids: CASSVGVAGGYEQYF. CDR3 DNA sequence: TGTGCCAGCAGCGTAGGTGTGGCAGGGGGCTACGAGCAGTACTTC.

This clone is a singleton in its sample. The chain joins TRBV7-2 to TRBJ2-3; the match to TRBD2 covers 12 bases. Germline lookup yields CDR1 SGHTA and CDR2 FQGNSA. V was pared by 5 bases and J by 10 bases, with 10 bases of the junction left unmatched. The CDR3 loop spans 15 amino acids. The CDR3 protein is CASSRTSGISGAQYF. The CDR3 DNA is TGTGCCAGCAGCCGGACTAGCGGGATCAGCGGGGCGCAGTATTTT.

The chain has TRBV19 and TRBJ2-1; weak D call: TRBD2 (5 bases). The CDR3 has 15 residues. V gave up 5 bases and J gave up 5 bases, with 16 bases separating them. Germline lookup yields CDR1 LNHDA and CDR2 SQIVND (reference sequence). This chain's CDR3 is CASSSTGIAHNEQFF. Here the CDR3 DNA reads TGTGCCAGTAGTTCAACGGGAATCGCCCACAATGAGCAGTTCTTC. Combining the CDR3 with reference TRBV19 and TRBJ2-1 gives the whole variable domain DGGITQSPKYLFRKEGQNVTLSCEQNLNHDAMYWYRQDPGQGLRLIYYSQIVNDFQKGDIAEGYSVSREKKESFPLTVTSAQKNPTAFYLCASSSTGIAHNEQFFGPGTRLTVL.

The CDR3 is CASLTGVGANVLTF. DNA of the CDR3: TGTGCCAGCTTAACAGGGGTCGGGGCCAACGTCCTGACTTTC. J is TRBJ2-6 and V is TRBV28; 7 bases map to TRBD1. Germline CDR1 is MDHEN and CDR2 is SYDVKM. The junction had 5 bases not matched to a gene; V was cut back by 8 bases and J by 4 bases. CDR3 length equals 14 residues.

The chain has TRBV7-9 and TRBJ1-2; 9 bases fit TRBD1. The junction had 10 bases not matched to a gene; V was cut back by 10 bases and J by 4 bases. CDR3 length: 14 residues. Germline assignment: CDR1 SEHNR and CDR2 FQNEAQ (reference sequence). DNA of the CDR3: TGTGCCATTTCGAGCCCGGGACAGGGCTATGGCTACACCTTC. Translated: CAISSPGQGYGYTF.